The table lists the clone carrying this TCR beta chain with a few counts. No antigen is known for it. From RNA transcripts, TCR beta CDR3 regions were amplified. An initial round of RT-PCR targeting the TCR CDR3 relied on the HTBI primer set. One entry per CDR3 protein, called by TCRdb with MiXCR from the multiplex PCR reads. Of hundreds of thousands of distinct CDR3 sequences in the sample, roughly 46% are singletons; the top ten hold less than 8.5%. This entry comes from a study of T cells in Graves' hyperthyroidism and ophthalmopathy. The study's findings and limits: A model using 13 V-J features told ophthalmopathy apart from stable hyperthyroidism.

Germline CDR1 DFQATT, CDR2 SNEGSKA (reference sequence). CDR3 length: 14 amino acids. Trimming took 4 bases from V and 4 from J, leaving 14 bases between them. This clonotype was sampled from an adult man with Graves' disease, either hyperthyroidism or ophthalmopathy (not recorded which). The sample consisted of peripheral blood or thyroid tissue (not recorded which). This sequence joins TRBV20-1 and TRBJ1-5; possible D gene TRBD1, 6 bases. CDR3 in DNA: TGCAGTGCTACCTTGACAGGTGGGAATCAGCCCCAGCATTTT. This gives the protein CSATLTGGNQPQHF.